This is a list of T cell receptor beta chains from one sample in a study of OX40 agonist ivuxolimab in advanced cancers. Only in-frame clones appear in the TCRdb table, and some are missing; sequencing was by immunoSEQ multiplex PCR. The table shows approximately 60,000 clones, with 85% to 95% occurring only once. Sequences were derived from CD4+ or CD8+ T cells sorted from blood, sampled in a trial of the OX40 agonist ivuxolimab. Receptors were obtained from an adult with an advanced solid tumor such as melanoma, head and neck, liver or kidney cancer. Each CDR3 is given with its conserved first and last residue. The order of the fields is J gene, D gene, V gene, clone size, CDR3 protein, CDR3 DNA. The D gene is left open where the match is weak. The size entry is marked missing in some rows and otherwise reads once, few, many or a size class.

>TRBJ2-7|TRBD2|TRBV14|-
CASGLAGDYEQYF
TGTGCCAGCGGGCTAGCGGGCGACTACGAGCAGTACTTC
>TRBJ2-5|-|TRBV4-1|-
CVSRPLGEETQYF
TGCGTCAGCAGACCTCTAGGAGAAGAGACCCAGTACTTC
>TRBJ1-1|-|TRBV5-1|-
CASSFRLNTEAFF
TGCGCCAGCAGCTTCCGACTGAACACTGAAGCTTTCTTT
>TRBJ1-2|TRBD1|TRBV5-4|-
CASSLGKDRGGYGYTF
TGTGCCAGCAGCTTGGGAAAGGACAGGGGAGGCTATGGCTACACCTTC
>TRBJ2-7|-|TRBV5-6|-
CASSYFSGTPSYEQYF
TGTGCCAGCAGCTACTTTAGCGGCACCCCCTCATACGAGCAGTACTTC
>TRBJ1-4|-|TRBV29-1|-
CSVTIVPQGFGKKGLFF
TGCAGCGTGACGATTGTCCCTCAAGGTTTCGGGAAAAAGGGGCTGTTTTTT
>TRBJ2-5|-|TRBV7-9|-
CASSLVGFQETQYF
TGTGCCAGCAGCTTAGTGGGGTTCCAAGAGACCCAGTACTTC
>TRBJ2-1|TRBD2|TRBV4-1|-
CASSPEAGNSYNEQFF
TGCGCCAGCAGCCCCGAAGCGGGGAACTCCTACAATGAGCAGTTCTTC
>TRBJ2-3|-|TRBV2|-
CASSEGATDTQYF
TGTGCCAGCAGTGAGGGGGCCACAGATACGCAGTATTTT
>TRBJ2-1|TRBD2|TRBV7-8|-
CASSLSLAGDPYNEQFF
TGTGCCAGCAGCCTCTCACTAGCGGGAGACCCCTACAATGAGCAGTTCTTC
>TRBJ2-3|TRBD2|TRBV14|-
CASSQGGLAGPITLTDTQYF
TGTGCCAGCAGCCAAGGGGGACTAGCGGGACCAATCACCCTCACAGATACGCAGTATTTT
>TRBJ2-2|-|TRBV28|-
CASSPPGAGELFF
TGTGCCAGCAGCCCCCCGGGGGCCGGGGAGCTGTTTTTT
>TRBJ1-1|-|TRBV29-1|-
CSGVDTNTEAFF
TGCAGCGGGGTGGACACGAACACTGAAGCTTTCTTT
>TRBJ1-2|TRBD1|TRBV11-2|-
CASSLARGQGVDYTF
TGTGCCAGCAGCTTAGCCCGGGGACAGGGCGTGGACTACACCTTC
>TRBJ2-1|-|TRBV9|once
CASSTPEYPRNEQFF
TGTGCCAGCAGCACGCCAGAATACCCCCGGAATGAGCAGTTCTTC
>TRBJ1-1|-|TRBV6-5|-
CASRARTANTEAFF
TGTGCCAGCAGAGCCCGGACAGCGAACACTGAAGCTTTCTTT
>TRBJ2-7|TRBD1|TRBV27|-
CASSANRGLSYEQYF
TGTGCCAGCAGTGCCAACAGGGGTCTCTCCTACGAGCAGTACTTC
>TRBJ2-7|TRBD2|TRBV9|-
CASSVDGTSGRGYEQYF
TGTGCCAGCAGCGTAGATGGGACTAGCGGGAGGGGATACGAGCAGTACTTC
>TRBJ2-7|-|TRBV5-5|once
CASSLAAAEQYF
TGTGCCAGCAGCTTGGCAGCGGCAGAGCAGTACTTC
>TRBJ2-5|TRBD2|TRBV7-2|-
CASSNRLAGEETQYF
TGTGCCAGCAGCAATAGACTAGCGGGAGAAGAGACCCAGTACTTC
>TRBJ2-7|TRBD2|TRBV28|-
CASSSPREGPSGRTYEQYF
TGTGCCAGCAGTTCCCCGCGGGAGGGACCTAGCGGGAGAACCTACGAGCAGTACTTC
>TRBJ2-1|-|TRBV4-3|-
CASKGGREQFF
TGCGCCAGCAAGGGAGGCCGTGAGCAGTTCTTC
>TRBJ1-1|TRBD1|TRBV28|-
CASSSRTGGTEAFF
TGTGCCAGCAGTTCTCGGACAGGGGGTACTGAAGCTTTCTTT
>TRBJ1-4|-|TRBV5-4|-
CASSSWGADATNEKLFF
TGTGCCAGCAGCTCCTGGGGAGCAGATGCAACTAATGAAAAACTGTTTTTT
>TRBJ1-5|-|TRBV27|few
CASGAGQPQHF
TGTGCCAGCGGCGCCGGTCAGCCCCAGCATTTT
>TRBJ2-1|TRBD1|TRBV10-1|-
CASSPDRGGNEQFF
TGCGCCAGCAGTCCGGACAGGGGAGGTAATGAGCAGTTCTTC
>TRBJ1-5|-|TRBV6-1|-
CASSEAFASGRQPQHF
TGTGCCAGCAGTGAAGCCTTTGCGTCAGGGAGACAGCCCCAGCATTTT
>TRBJ2-7|-|TRBV4-1|-
CASSQGLRDGSSYEQYF
TGCGCCAGCAGCCAAGGTCTTCGGGACGGGAGCTCCTACGAGCAGTACTTC
>TRBJ2-4|-|TRBV2|-
CASISPGSKNIQYF
TGTGCCAGCATCTCCCCCGGGAGCAAAAACATTCAGTACTTC
>TRBJ2-1|TRBD2|TRBV6-5|-
CASALLAGIRDEQFF
TGTGCCAGCGCCTTGCTAGCGGGAATCCGGGATGAGCAGTTCTTC
>TRBJ1-2|TRBD1|TRBV9|few
CASSLGQGEDYGYTF
TGTGCCAGCAGCCTCGGACAGGGCGAAGACTATGGCTACACCTTC
>TRBJ2-2|-|TRBV19|-
CASSLRAGELFF
TGTGCCAGTAGTCTCCGGGCCGGGGAGCTGTTTTTT